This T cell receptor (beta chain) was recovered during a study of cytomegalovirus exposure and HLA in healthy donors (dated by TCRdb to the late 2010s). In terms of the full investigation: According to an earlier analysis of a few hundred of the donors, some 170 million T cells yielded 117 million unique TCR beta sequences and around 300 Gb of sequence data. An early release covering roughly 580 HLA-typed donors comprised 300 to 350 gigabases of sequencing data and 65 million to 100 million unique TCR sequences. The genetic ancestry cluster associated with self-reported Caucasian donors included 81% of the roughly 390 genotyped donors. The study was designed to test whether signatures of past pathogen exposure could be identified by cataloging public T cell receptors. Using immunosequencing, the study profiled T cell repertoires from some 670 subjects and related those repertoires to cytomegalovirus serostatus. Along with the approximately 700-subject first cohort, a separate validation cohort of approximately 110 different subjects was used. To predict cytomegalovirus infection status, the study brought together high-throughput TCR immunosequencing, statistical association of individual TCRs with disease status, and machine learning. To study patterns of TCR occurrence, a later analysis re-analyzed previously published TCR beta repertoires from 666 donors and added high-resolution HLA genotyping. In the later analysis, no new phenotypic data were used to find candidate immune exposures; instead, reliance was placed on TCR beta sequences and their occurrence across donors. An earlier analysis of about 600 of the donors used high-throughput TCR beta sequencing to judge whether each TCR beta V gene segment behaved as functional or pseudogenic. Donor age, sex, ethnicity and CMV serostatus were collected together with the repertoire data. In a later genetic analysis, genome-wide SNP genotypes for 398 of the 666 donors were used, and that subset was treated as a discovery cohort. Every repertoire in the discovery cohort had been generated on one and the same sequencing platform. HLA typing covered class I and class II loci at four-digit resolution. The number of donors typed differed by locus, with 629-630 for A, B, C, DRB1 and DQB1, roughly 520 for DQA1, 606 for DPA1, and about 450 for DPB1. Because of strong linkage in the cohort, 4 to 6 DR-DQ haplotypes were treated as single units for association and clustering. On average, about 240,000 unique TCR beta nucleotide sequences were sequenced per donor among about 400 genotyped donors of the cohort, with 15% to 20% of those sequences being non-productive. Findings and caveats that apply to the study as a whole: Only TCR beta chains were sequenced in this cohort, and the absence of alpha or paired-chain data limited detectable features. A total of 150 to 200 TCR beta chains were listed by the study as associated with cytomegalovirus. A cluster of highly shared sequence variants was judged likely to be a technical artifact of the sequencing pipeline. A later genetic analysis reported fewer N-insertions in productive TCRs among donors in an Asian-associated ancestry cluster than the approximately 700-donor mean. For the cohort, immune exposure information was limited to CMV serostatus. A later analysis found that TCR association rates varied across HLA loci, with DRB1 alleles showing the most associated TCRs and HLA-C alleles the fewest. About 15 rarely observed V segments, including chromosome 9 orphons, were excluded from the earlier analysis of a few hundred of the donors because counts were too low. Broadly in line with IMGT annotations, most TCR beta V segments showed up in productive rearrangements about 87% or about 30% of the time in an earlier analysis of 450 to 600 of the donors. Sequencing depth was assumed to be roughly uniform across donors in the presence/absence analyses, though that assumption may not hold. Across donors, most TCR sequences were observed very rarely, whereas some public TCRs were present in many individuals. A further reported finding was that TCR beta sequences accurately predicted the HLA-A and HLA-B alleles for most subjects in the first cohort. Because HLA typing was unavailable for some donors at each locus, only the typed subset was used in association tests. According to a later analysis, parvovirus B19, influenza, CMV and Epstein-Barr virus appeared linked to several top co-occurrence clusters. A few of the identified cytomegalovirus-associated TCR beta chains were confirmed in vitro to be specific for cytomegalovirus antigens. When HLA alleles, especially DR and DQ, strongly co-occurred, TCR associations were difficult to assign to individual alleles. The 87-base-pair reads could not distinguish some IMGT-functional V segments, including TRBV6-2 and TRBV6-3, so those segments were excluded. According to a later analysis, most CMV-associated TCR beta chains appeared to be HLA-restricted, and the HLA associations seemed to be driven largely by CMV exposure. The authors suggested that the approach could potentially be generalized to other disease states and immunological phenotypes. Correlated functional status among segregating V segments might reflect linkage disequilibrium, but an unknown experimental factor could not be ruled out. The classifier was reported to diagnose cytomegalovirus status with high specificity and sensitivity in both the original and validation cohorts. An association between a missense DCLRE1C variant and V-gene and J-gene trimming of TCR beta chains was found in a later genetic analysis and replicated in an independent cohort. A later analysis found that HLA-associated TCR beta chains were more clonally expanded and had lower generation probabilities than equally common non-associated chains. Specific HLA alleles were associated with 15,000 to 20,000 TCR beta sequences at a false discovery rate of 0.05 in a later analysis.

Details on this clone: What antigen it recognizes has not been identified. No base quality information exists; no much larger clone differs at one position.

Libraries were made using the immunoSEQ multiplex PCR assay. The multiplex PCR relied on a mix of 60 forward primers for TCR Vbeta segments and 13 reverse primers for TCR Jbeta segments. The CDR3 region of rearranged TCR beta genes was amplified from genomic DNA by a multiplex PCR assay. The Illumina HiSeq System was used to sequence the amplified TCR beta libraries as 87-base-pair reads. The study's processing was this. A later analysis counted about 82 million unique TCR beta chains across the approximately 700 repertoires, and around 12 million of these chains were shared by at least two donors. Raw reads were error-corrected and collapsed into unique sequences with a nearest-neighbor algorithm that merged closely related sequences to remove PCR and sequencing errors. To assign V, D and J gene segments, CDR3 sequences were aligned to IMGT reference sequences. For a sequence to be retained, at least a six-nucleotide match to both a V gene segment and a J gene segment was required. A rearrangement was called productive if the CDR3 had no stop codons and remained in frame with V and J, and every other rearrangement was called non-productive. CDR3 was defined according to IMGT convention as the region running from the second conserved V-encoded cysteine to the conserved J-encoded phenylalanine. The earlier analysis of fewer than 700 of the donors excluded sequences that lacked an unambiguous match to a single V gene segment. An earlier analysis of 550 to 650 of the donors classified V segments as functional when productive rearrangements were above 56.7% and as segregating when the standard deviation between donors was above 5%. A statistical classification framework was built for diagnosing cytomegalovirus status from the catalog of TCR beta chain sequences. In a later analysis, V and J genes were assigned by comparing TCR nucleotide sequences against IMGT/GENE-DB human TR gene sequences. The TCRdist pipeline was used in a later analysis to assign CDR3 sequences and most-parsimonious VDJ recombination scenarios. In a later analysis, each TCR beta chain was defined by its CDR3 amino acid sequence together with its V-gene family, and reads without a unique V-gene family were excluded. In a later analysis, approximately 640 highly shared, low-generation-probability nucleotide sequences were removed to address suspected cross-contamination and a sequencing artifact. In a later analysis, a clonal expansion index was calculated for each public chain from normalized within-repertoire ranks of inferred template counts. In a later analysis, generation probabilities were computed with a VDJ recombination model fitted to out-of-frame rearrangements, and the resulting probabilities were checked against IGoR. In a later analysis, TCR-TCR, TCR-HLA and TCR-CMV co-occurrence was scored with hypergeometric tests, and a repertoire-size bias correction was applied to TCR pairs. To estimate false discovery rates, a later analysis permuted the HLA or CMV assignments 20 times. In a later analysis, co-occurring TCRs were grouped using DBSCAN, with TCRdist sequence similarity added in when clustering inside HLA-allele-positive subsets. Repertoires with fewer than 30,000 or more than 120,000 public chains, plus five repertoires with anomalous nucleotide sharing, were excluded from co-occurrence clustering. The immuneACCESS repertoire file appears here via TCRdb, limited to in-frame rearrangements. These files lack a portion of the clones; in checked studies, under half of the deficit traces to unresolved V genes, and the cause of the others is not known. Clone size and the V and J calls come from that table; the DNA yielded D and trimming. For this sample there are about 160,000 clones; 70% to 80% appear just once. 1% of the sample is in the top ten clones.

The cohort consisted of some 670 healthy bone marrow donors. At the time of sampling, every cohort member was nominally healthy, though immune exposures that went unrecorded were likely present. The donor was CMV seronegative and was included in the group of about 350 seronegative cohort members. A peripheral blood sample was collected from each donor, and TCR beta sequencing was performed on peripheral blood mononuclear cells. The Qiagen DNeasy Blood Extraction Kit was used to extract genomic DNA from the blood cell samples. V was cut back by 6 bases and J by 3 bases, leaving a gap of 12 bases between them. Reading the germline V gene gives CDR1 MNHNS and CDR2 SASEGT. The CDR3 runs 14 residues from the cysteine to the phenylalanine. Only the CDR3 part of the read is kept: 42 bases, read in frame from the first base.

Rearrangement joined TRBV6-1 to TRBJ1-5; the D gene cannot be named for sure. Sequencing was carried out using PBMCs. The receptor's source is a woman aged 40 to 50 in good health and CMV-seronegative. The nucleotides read TGTGCCAGCAGCCCCCGGGGTAACAATCAGCCCCAGCATTTT. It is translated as CASSPRGNNQPQHF.